This passage covers 31 T cell receptor beta chains from one sample sequenced in a study of blood T cell repertoires in COVID-19. Generated by immunoSEQ multiplex PCR, the TCRdb table keeps only in-frame clones and is missing some. The data contain 130,000 or so clones, over 65% of them singletons. The sequencing sample was made of peripheral blood. Every receptor here comes from a man in his fifties or sixties with acute or convalescent COVID-19.

The V call is TRBV4-1, the J call TRBJ1-2; a weak D match, TRBD1 (5 bases). Germline V CDR1 and CDR2: MGHRA, YSYEKL. The CDR3 has 14 residues. Between the trimmed V and J ends, which lost 0 bases and 1 base, there was a span of 6 bases. CDR3 bases: TGCGCCAGCAGCCAAGATCAGGGTAACTATGGCTACACCTTC. The encoded protein is CASSQDQGNYGYTF.

The chain links TRBV5-1 to TRBJ2-2; a weak D match, TRBD2 (6 bases). CDR3 length equals 16 residues. Trimming cost V 4 bases and J 3 bases, with 16 bases left between them. Germline assignment: CDR1 SGHRS and CDR2 YFSETQ. This CDR3 reads CASSPPGRGDTGELFF. Written as DNA, the CDR3 is TGCGCCAGCAGCCCCCCCGGGCGCGGGGACACCGGGGAGCTGTTTTTT.

The chain has TRBV4-1 and TRBJ1-2; D possibly corresponds to TRBD1 (5 bases). The V and J ends lost 7 bases and 8 bases respectively, with 23 bases between them. CDR3 length: 15 amino acids. Germline V gives CDR1 MGHRA, CDR2 YSYEKL. The CDR3 bases are TGCGCCAGCACCCTTACCCGGGCAGCTCGACAGGGCTACACCTTC. It specifies CASTLTRAARQGYTF.

The CDR3 nucleotides are TGCGCCAGCAGCCAACCTAGACTAGCGGGGAAGAGTGAGCAGTTCTTC. This codes for CASSQPRLAGKSEQFF. The chain carries TRBV4-1 and TRBJ2-1, with 11 bases matching TRBD2. Germline-derived CDR1 and CDR2 are MGHRA and YSYEKL. The ends lost 2 bases at V and 9 bases at J; junction bases unmatched: 9. The CDR3 consists of 16 residues.

The chain couples TRBV5-1 to TRBJ1-3; 7 positions match TRBD1. V dropped 6 bases and J dropped 2; count of bases not matched to a gene: 8. Germline V gene sequence: CDR1 SGHRS, CDR2 YFSETQ. The CDR3 extends over 15 amino acids. CDR3 bases: TGCGCCAGCACCCAGGGGCAGGGGGCTGGAAACACCATATATTTT. The encoded protein is CASTQGQGAGNTIYF.

This chain uses TRBV11-2 with TRBJ1-2; D possibly corresponds to TRBD1 (5 bases). CDR1 and CDR2 from the germline V gene are SGHAT and FQNNGV. The V end lost 1 base, the J end lost 3 bases, and 9 bases lay between the germline ends. CDR3 length: 14 amino acids. CDR3 region: CASSLGRQYYGYTF. CDR3 bases: TGTGCCAGCAGCTTAGGACGACAGTACTATGGCTACACCTTC.

This rearrangement joins TRBV3-1 (or the pseudogene TRBV3-2) to TRBJ2-1, with D uncertain. The CDR3 loop spans 13 amino acids. Trimming removed 2 bases at V and 9 bases at J, with 11 bases between. The V gene's germline CDR1 is LGHDT and CDR2 YNNKEL (reference sequence). This CDR3 is CASSQMMESEQFF. The DNA of the CDR3 is TGTGCCAGCAGCCAAATGATGGAGAGTGAGCAGTTCTTC.

This clone was seen a few times. The chain joins TRBV29-1 to TRBJ2-1; unclear D gene. Germline V gives CDR1 SQVTM, CDR2 ANQGSEA. The CDR3 has 13 residues. V was trimmed by 1 base and J by 10 bases, leaving 14 bases between them. The CDR3 is CSVEVGSWQEQFF. The CDR3 DNA reads as TGCAGCGTTGAAGTTGGTAGCTGGCAGGAGCAGTTCTTC.

There are a few counts of this clone. The chain recombines TRBV5-1 with TRBJ1-1, with 7 positions matching TRBD1. The V gene end was trimmed by 4 bases and the J gene end by 8 bases; junction bases not matched to a gene: 5. The CDR3 totals 12 residues. Germline-derived CDR1 and CDR2 are SGHRS and YFSETQ. CDR3 DNA sequence: TGCGCCAGCAGCCCGGACAGGACCGAAGCTTTCTTT. It codes for CASSPDRTEAFF.

The chain recombines TRBV12-3 or TRBV12-4 with TRBJ1-1; D unresolved. V was shortened by 2 bases and J by 4 bases, with 8 bases between the two germline ends. This CDR3 has 13 amino acids. CDR3 coding DNA: TGTGCCAGCAGTTTAAACCTAGGCACTGAAGCTTTCTTT. Its protein product is CASSLNLGTEAFF.

The rearrangement joins TRBV5-4 to TRBJ2-5; the D gene is possibly TRBD2 (6 bases). The germline V gene has CDR1 SGHNT and CDR2 YYREEE (reference sequence). CDR3 length: 14 residues. V lost 4 bases to trimming and J lost 2 bases, with 12 bases between them. In DNA, the CDR3 is TGTGCCAGCAGCCCTGGGACTTTACAAGAGACCCAGTACTTC. Translating it yields CASSPGTLQETQYF.

The genes are TRBV19 and TRBJ2-2, with TRBD1 matching over 7 bases. This CDR3 contains 15 residues. V shed 1 base, J shed 5 bases, and the junction held 4 bases outside the gene matches. Germline assignment: CDR1 LNHDA and CDR2 SQIVND (reference sequence). The CDR3: CASSIAAGGTGELFF. Here the CDR3 DNA reads TGTGCCAGTAGTATAGCGGCAGGGGGAACCGGGGAGCTGTTTTTT. Together with reference TRBV19 and TRBJ2-2, the CDR3 gives the full variable domain: DGGITQSPKYLFRKEGQNVTLSCEQNLNHDAMYWYRQDPGQGLRLIYYSQIVNDFQKGDIAEGYSVSREKKESFPLTVTSAQKNPTAFYLCASSIAAGGTGELFFGEGSRLTVL.

J is TRBJ2-7 and V is TRBV10-3; 9 bases align to TRBD2. The V gene end was trimmed by 8 bases and the J gene end by 0 bases; junction bases not matched to a gene: 5. Germline V CDR1 and CDR2: ENHRY, SYGVKD. The CDR3 sequence is 14 residues long. CDR3 region: CAIGSGGSSYEQYV. The CDR3, as DNA: TGTGCCATCGGGAGCGGGGGGAGCTCCTACGAGCAGTACGTC.

This chain uses TRBV5-1 with TRBJ1-5; D unresolved. The CDR3 is made up of 15 amino acids. Germline assignment: CDR1 SGHRS and CDR2 YFSETQ. Trimming took off 0 bases at V and 3 bases at J, with 10 bases between the two ends. The CDR3: CASSLGGGNNQPQHF. In DNA, the CDR3 is TGCGCCAGCAGCTTGGGAGGCGGAAACAATCAGCCCCAGCATTTT.

This clone was seen just once. The chain carries TRBV18 and TRBJ2-5; D unclear. The V and J ends lost 8 bases and 5 bases respectively, with 15 bases between them. The germline V gene encodes CDR1 KGHSH and CDR2 LQKENI. CDR3 length: 13 residues. DNA for the CDR3: TGTGCCAGCCAGCCACCGCGGCCGGAGACCCAGTACTTC. It encodes CASQPPRPETQYF.

The chain joins TRBV2 to TRBJ2-2, with D hard to call. This CDR3 contains 13 residues. The ends were cut back, 5 bases at V and 1 base at J, with 5 bases in the middle. Per the germline V gene, CDR1 is SNHLY and CDR2 is FYNNEI. CDR3 residues: CASSRQNTGELFF. The CDR3 nucleotides read TGTGCCAGCAGTCGACAGAACACCGGGGAGCTGTTTTTT.

The chain carries TRBV19 and TRBJ2-2; D is perhaps TRBD1 (5 bases). The CDR3 length is 14 residues. V was clipped by 5 bases and J by 4 bases, with 11 bases between them. Germline V gene sequence: CDR1 LNHDA, CDR2 SQIVND (reference sequence). This chain's CDR3 is CASSFDSSTGELFF. The CDR3 nucleotides read TGTGCCAGTAGTTTCGACAGTTCCACCGGGGAGCTGTTTTTT.

The V and J genes are TRBV3-1 (or the pseudogene TRBV3-2) and TRBJ2-2; 7 bases align to TRBD2. The CDR3 totals 16 residues. CDR1 is LGHDT, CDR2 YNNKEL, per germline (reference sequence). The trim removed 4 bases at V and 1 base at J, leaving 6 bases unmatched. This CDR3 reads CASSLSGGGNTGELFF. The DNA for the CDR3 is TGTGCCAGCAGCCTAAGCGGCGGGGGGAACACCGGGGAGCTGTTTTTT.

The genes are TRBV2 and TRBJ2-1, with D possibly being TRBD1 (6 bases). The CDR3 runs 20 residues. The V end lost 0 bases, the J end lost 2 bases, and 23 bases lay between the germline ends. Looked up from germline, CDR1 is SNHLY and CDR2 is FYNNEI. CDR3 region: CASSEALTGSMAVPYNEQFF. CDR3 coding DNA: TGTGCCAGCAGTGAAGCTCTCACAGGGTCAATGGCTGTGCCCTACAATGAGCAGTTCTTC.

The chain uses TRBV9 and TRBJ1-2; 9 positions agree with TRBD1. J lost 10 bases, V lost 8 bases, and 15 bases had no gene match. The V gene's germline CDR1 is SGDLS and CDR2 YYNGEE. The CDR3 is 14 amino acids. This CDR3 is CASSPGIGQGPYTF. Written as DNA, the CDR3 is TGTGCCAGTTCCCCAGGAATAGGACAGGGGCCCTACACCTTC.

The V gene is TRBV20-1, the J gene TRBJ1-1; a possible D gene is TRBD1 (6 bases). The CDR3 totals 11 residues. CDR1 is DFQATT, CDR2 SNEGSKA, per germline (reference sequence). CDR3 sequence reads: CSGTGRTEAFF. The CDR3 DNA reads as TGCAGCGGTACAGGGAGAACTGAAGCTTTCTTT.

The V and J genes are TRBV5-6 and TRBJ1-1; D is perhaps TRBD1 (6 bases). Looked up from germline, CDR1 is SGHDT and CDR2 is YYEEEE. This CDR3 region has 15 residues. Trimming cost V 4 bases and J 0 bases, with 13 bases left between them. DNA of the CDR3: TGTGCCAGCAGCCCGGCGGGGGGCTTGAACACTGAAGCTTTCTTT. It encodes CASSPAGGLNTEAFF.

The chain is built from TRBV29-1 and TRBJ1-2; D is possibly TRBD1 (5 bases). This CDR3 has 13 residues. CDR1 and CDR2 from the germline V gene are SQVTM and ANQGSEA. V lost 0 bases, J lost 8 bases, and 13 bases lay in between. The CDR3: CSVEDLGLKGYTF. The CDR3 nucleotides read TGCAGCGTTGAAGATCTGGGACTGAAAGGCTACACCTTC.

The CDR3 here is CASSLGAGDSNQPQHF. CDR3 nucleotide sequence: TGTGCCAGCAGCTTAGGGGCAGGGGATAGCAATCAGCCCCAGCATTTT. The chain is built from TRBV7-2 and TRBJ1-5; weak D call: TRBD1 (6 bases). Germline V CDR1 and CDR2: SGHTA, FQGNSA. The CDR3 extends over 16 amino acids. Trimming stripped 1 base from V and 0 bases from J, with 10 bases between.

The CDR3: CASSMSHPTGPSTDTQYF. The CDR3 bases are TGTGCCAGTAGTATGTCCCACCCGACAGGGCCTAGCACAGATACGCAGTATTTT. The V call is TRBV19, the J call TRBJ2-3; 7 bases map to TRBD1. Germline CDR1 and CDR2: LNHDA and SQIVND (reference sequence). The V gene end was trimmed by 3 bases and the J gene end by 0 bases; junction bases not matched to a gene: 12. The CDR3 runs to 18 residues.

This clone has just a few counts. The chain couples TRBV30 to TRBJ2-1, with TRBD1 matching 7 bases. Germline CDR1 is GTSNPN and CDR2 is SVGIG (reference sequence). The V gene end was trimmed by 2 bases and the J gene end by 4 bases; junction bases not matched to a gene: 11. This CDR3 has 16 amino acids. DNA of the CDR3: TGTGCCTGGAGTCCAGAAAGGGACAGTCTTTACAATGAGCAGTTCTTC. It is translated as CAWSPERDSLYNEQFF. Using reference TRBV30 and TRBJ2-1 for the parts outside the CDR3, the full variable domain is SQTIHQWPATLVQPVGSPLSLECTVEGTSNPNLYWYRQAAGRGLQLLFYSVGIGQISSEVPQNLSASRPQDRQFILSSKKLLLSDSGFYLCAWSPERDSLYNEQFFGPGTRLTVL.

V usage is TRBV14 and J usage is TRBJ1-2; TRBD1 matches 7 bases. V gave up 4 bases and J gave up 4 bases; unmatched junction bases: 9. This CDR3 is 15 amino acids long. Germline V gives CDR1 SGHDN, CDR2 FVKESK. CDR3 residues: CASSPPGQTFYGYTF. The CDR3 DNA sequence: TGTGCCAGCAGCCCCCCGGGACAGACTTTCTATGGCTACACCTTC.

The chain employs TRBV4-1 and TRBJ2-3; D is possibly TRBD2 (5 bases). Germline values: CDR1 MGHRA, CDR2 YSYEKL. The CDR3 consists of 15 residues. Trimming cost V 0 bases and J 8 bases, with 15 bases left between them. CDR3: CASSQEVGIRGTQYF. Written as DNA, the CDR3 is TGCGCCAGCAGCCAAGAGGTTGGTATCCGGGGTACGCAGTATTTT.

The chain has TRBV7-6 and TRBJ1-3; 9 bases agree with TRBD1. The CDR3 sequence is 15 residues long. V shed 4 bases and J 7 bases; nucleotides not matched to a gene: 8. CDR1 SGHVS and CDR2 FNYEAQ come from the germline V gene. CDR3 loop: CASSSTGGAGNTIYF. In DNA, the CDR3 is TGTGCCAGCAGCTCCACAGGGGGCGCGGGGAACACCATATATTTT.

This rearrangement joins TRBV1 to TRBJ2-3; TRBD1 was called by the table and not checked on the DNA. TRBV1 is given as a pseudogene. The CDR3 extends over 15 amino acids. The CDR3 loop is CTTRQGGASTDTQYF. The CDR3 nucleotides read TGCACCACTAGGCAGGGGGGTGCTAGCACAGATACGCAGTATTTT.

This clone occurred once. Other DNA variants within this sample encode the same CDR3. The chain carries TRBV15 and TRBJ2-5; the match to TRBD1 covers 8 bases. V shed 3 bases and J 5 bases; nucleotides not matched to a gene: 2. This CDR3 has 13 amino acids. The V gene's germline CDR1 is LNHNV and CDR2 YYDKDF (reference sequence). The CDR3 nucleotides read TGTGCCACCAGCAGGGACAGGGTTGAGACCCAGTACTTC. It codes for CATSRDRVETQYF.